Listed below are T cell receptor beta chains from one sample, sequenced in a study of CD8 T cells in Susac syndrome. TCRdb redid the calling of the immunoSEQ multiplex PCR reads with MiXCR, one entry per CDR3 protein. The profile shows about 180,000 distinct CDR3 sequences, roughly 95% of them singletons. The sequenced sample was CD4+ T cells from PBMCs. These receptor sequences come from a human donor with multiple sclerosis. Both conserved end residues are part of each CDR3.

CDR3: CSVVVPSGEQYF; J: TRBJ2-7; V: TRBV29-1; length: 12
CDR3: CASSLEGRTDTQYF; J: TRBJ2-3; V: TRBV5-4; length: 14
CDR3: CASSQAGQTEAFF; J: TRBJ1-1; V: TRBV4-2; length: 13
CDR3: CASSQELGGVSYGYTF; J: TRBJ1-2; V: TRBV4-3; length: 16
CDR3: CASSLTSGRDGYTF; J: TRBJ1-2; V: TRBV13; length: 14
CDR3: CASSSSNEQFF; J: TRBJ2-1; V: TRBV11-3; length: 11
CDR3: CAWSVRGLALREQYF; J: TRBJ2-7; V: TRBV30; length: 15
CDR3: CSVAPKTGPSGYTF; J: TRBJ1-2; V: TRBV29-1; length: 14
CDR3: CASSPKTGLTYQETQYF; J: TRBJ2-5; V: TRBV28; length: 17
CDR3: CASSFRTGEDNEQFF; J: TRBJ2-1; V: TRBV5-1; length: 15
CDR3: CAWSALPGTGAPAFF; J: TRBJ1-1; V: TRBV30; length: 15
CDR3: CAWSVGQARSGSPLHF; J: TRBJ1-6; V: TRBV30; length: 16
CDR3: CASSRVGASYEQYF; J: TRBJ2-7; V: TRBV7-9; length: 14
CDR3: CASSSAPTGSTEAFF; J: TRBJ1-1; V: TRBV6-5; length: 15
CDR3: CAWSVWGVNTEAFF; J: TRBJ1-1; V: TRBV30; length: 14
CDR3: CSAESGLEVQYF; J: TRBJ2-4; V: TRBV20-1; length: 12
CDR3: CASRDNRGQETQYF; J: TRBJ2-5; V: TRBV23-1; length: 14
CDR3: CASSARTSHESEQYF; J: TRBJ2-7; V: TRBV9; length: 15
CDR3: CASTKGLASTDTQYF; J: TRBJ2-3; V: TRBV9; length: 15
CDR3: CASSRNRDEQFF; J: TRBJ2-1; V: TRBV7-8; length: 12
CDR3: CASRPRRGGLLGSYNEQFF; J: TRBJ2-1; V: TRBV12-3/TRBV12-4; length: 19
CDR3: CASSSNMQGEQFF; J: TRBJ2-1; V: TRBV5-6; length: 13
CDR3: CSVSPLIGFADTQYF; J: TRBJ2-3; V: TRBV29-1; length: 15
CDR3: CSVGPSFGEAFF; J: TRBJ1-1; V: TRBV29-1; length: 12
CDR3: CSVSPTDGANVLTF; J: TRBJ2-6; V: TRBV29-1; length: 14
CDR3: CASSVLGGQGGGYTF; J: TRBJ1-2; V: TRBV9; length: 15
CDR3: CASSLGGGIAEAFF; J: TRBJ1-1; V: TRBV7-9; length: 14
CDR3: CATRKSSYNSPLHF; J: TRBJ1-6; V: TRBV12-3/TRBV12-4; length: 14
CDR3: CSVAGRYEQYF; J: TRBJ2-7; V: TRBV29-1; length: 11
CDR3: CASSISGAQQYF; J: TRBJ2-7; V: TRBV19; length: 12
CDR3: CSAKKQNSPLHF; J: TRBJ1-6; V: TRBV20-1; length: 12
CDR3: CSALLGSPDTQYF; J: TRBJ2-3; V: TRBV20-1; length: 13
CDR3: CASSYGGTRAYEQYF; J: TRBJ2-7; V: TRBV6-5; length: 15
CDR3: CASSEGSGSNQPQHF; J: TRBJ1-5; V: TRBV2; length: 15
CDR3: CATSRTGTGGEKLFF; J: TRBJ1-4; V: TRBV15; length: 15
CDR3: CASSLDRAETDTQYF; J: TRBJ2-3; V: TRBV12-3/TRBV12-4; length: 15
CDR3: CASSLQGGDGYTF; J: TRBJ1-2; V: TRBV6-1; length: 13
CDR3: CASSLINYQETQYF; J: TRBJ2-5; V: TRBV5-6; length: 14
CDR3: CASSQAYGTYNEQFF; J: TRBJ2-1; V: TRBV4-3; length: 15
CDR3: CASSPRLAGVEQYF; J: TRBJ2-7; V: TRBV11-2; length: 14
CDR3: CASRPTGGVSYNEQFF; J: TRBJ2-1; V: TRBV12-3/TRBV12-4; length: 16
CDR3: CSARTGRAETQYF; J: TRBJ2-5; V: TRBV20-1; length: 13
CDR3: CASSVDEGSYEQYF; J: TRBJ2-7; V: TRBV9; length: 14
CDR3: CSARTGAYGYTF; J: TRBJ1-2; V: TRBV20-1; length: 12
CDR3: CASSEAGGPYGYTF; J: TRBJ1-2; V: TRBV2; length: 14
CDR3: CASSLKGDRGDEQYF; J: TRBJ2-7; V: TRBV7-9; length: 15
CDR3: CSARLGGAPRGEQYF; J: TRBJ2-7; V: TRBV20-1; length: 15
CDR3: CSVESGLGTSGTDTQYF; J: TRBJ2-3; V: TRBV29-1; length: 17
CDR3: CASSFTASYNSPLHF; J: TRBJ1-6; V: TRBV27; length: 15
CDR3: CASGPGGRNSPLHF; J: TRBJ1-6; V: TRBV12-5; length: 14
CDR3: CSARDSRVDSYEQYF; J: TRBJ2-7; V: TRBV20-1; length: 15
CDR3: CASSVLGGPGELFF; J: TRBJ2-2; V: TRBV9; length: 14
CDR3: CAINQALRTDTQYF; J: TRBJ2-3; V: TRBV2; length: 14
CDR3: CASRSLSGANVLTF; J: TRBJ2-6; V: TRBV7-9; length: 14
CDR3: CASSQENGYTF; J: TRBJ1-2; V: TRBV3-1; length: 11
CDR3: CSAMGLAGADTQYF; J: TRBJ2-3; V: TRBV20-1; length: 14
CDR3: CASGATWDRAYEQYF; J: TRBJ2-7; V: TRBV6-5; length: 15